This T cell receptor (beta chain) is drawn from a study of cytomegalovirus exposure and HLA in healthy donors. Study in general: Membership in the Caucasian-associated ancestry cluster was found for around four fifths of a few hundred genotyped donors. The study's findings and limits: A likely sequencing artifact accounted for one observed cluster of highly shared sequence variants.

Amplification used 60 Vbeta primers and 13 Jbeta primers. Original processing methods: Per a later analysis, the number of unique TCR beta chains was roughly 87 million, of which about 11 million were shared. Measured with immunoSEQ multiplex PCR; TCRdb has only the in-frame clones, and not every one. V and J calls and clone size are copied from that table; D and trimming were computed from the DNA. Among fewer than 250,000 clones, more than 60% were seen once, and the ten largest hold about 0.23%. CDR3 length: 13 residues. Trimming pared 4 bases from V and 0 bases from J, leaving 4 bases between. Germline CDR1 is SGHAT and CDR2 is FQNNGV. Worth noting for this clone: What it binds is not known.

The rearrangement links TRBV11-2 to TRBJ1-3; D unclear. The source of this sequence is a girl aged 2-10 years in good health and CMV-seronegative. The sequenced sample was PBMCs. CDR3 loop: CASSYSSGNTIYF. In DNA, the CDR3 is TGTGCCAGCAGCTACAGCTCTGGAAACACCATATATTTT. Supplemented by reference TRBV11-2 and TRBJ1-3, the full variable domain reads EAGVAQSPRYKIIEKRQSVAFWCNPISGHATLYWYQQILGQGPKLLIQFQNNGVVDDSQLPKDRFSAERLKGVDSTLKIQPAKLEDSAVYLCASSYSSGNTIYFGEGSWLTVV.